Each of the 21 T cell receptor beta chains below was sequenced from the same sample in a study of T cells after yellow fever vaccination. TCRdb re-called the 5' RACE reads with MiXCR, one entry per CDR3 protein. Counted here are around 500,000 distinct CDR3 sequences, 20% to 25% occurring once; the ten biggest clones make up around 16%. Here the sequenced sample was PBMCs, taken roughly 20 days after the first yellow fever vaccination. The receptors here all came from a man between 18 and 29 years old who received the YFV17D yellow fever vaccine.

This clonotype was observed a few times. This chain connects TRBV2 to TRBJ2-7; 11 bases map to TRBD2. CDR3 length: 17 residues. After removal of 6 bases from V and 1 base from J, the junction contained 11 bases not matched to a gene. Germline CDR1 reads SNHLY; CDR2 reads FYNNEI. CDR3 bases: TGTGCCAGCAGAGTTGAAGTAGCGGGGGGGAGTTCCTACGAGCAGTACGTC. It is translated as CASRVEVAGGSSYEQYV.

This chain joins TRBV7-2 and TRBJ2-1; 8 bases agree with TRBD2. CDR1 is SGHTA and CDR2 is FQGNSA in the germline V gene. The CDR3 length is 17 residues. With V trimmed by 0 bases and J by 0 bases, 4 bases remained unmatched. The CDR3 nucleotides read TGTGCCAGCAGCTTAGCGCGCCTAGCGGGCTCCTACAATGAGCAGTTCTTC. This codes for CASSLARLAGSYNEQFF.

The table lists this clonotype with many counts. The rearrangement uses TRBV12-3 or TRBV12-4 and TRBJ1-2; weak D call: TRBD1 (6 bases). The CDR3 has 13 residues. V dropped 7 bases and J dropped 8 bases, with 17 bases sitting between them. The CDR3 loop reads CASTITQGLGYTF. The CDR3 coding sequence is TGTGCCAGCACCATTACACAGGGCCTGGGCTACACCTTC.

This chain joins TRBV12-3 or TRBV12-4 and TRBJ2-2; 7 bases are shared with TRBD1. CDR3 length: 15 residues. With 2 bases clipped from V and 6 bases from J, the junction kept 6 bases outside the gene matches. Here the CDR3 reads CASSLRDSSAGELFF. CDR3 in DNA: TGTGCCAGCAGTTTAAGGGACAGCTCCGCCGGGGAGCTGTTTTTT.

V is TRBV12-3 or TRBV12-4 and J is TRBJ2-5; 13 nucleotides match TRBD2. The CDR3 covers 16 residues. The junction had 6 bases not matched to a gene; V was cut back by 7 bases and J by 1 base. The CDR3 DNA reads as TGTGCCAGCACCGAAAGACTAGCGGGGGGCCAAGAGACCCAGTACTTC. Its protein product is CASTERLAGGQETQYF.

The rearrangement uses TRBV6-1 and TRBJ2-6, with TRBD1 as a possible D gene (6 bases). Germline V gene data show CDR1 as MNHNS and CDR2 as SASEGT. Trimming took 5 bases from V and 0 from J, leaving 14 bases between them. The CDR3 contains 17 residues. The CDR3 spells CASSPQDSTSGANVLTF. The CDR3 DNA reads as TGTGCCAGCAGTCCCCAGGACAGTACCTCTGGGGCCAACGTCCTGACTTTC.

This clonotype was seen more than once but under ten times. The chain joins TRBV10-3 to TRBJ2-1; 7 nucleotides agree with TRBD1. The CDR3 has 10 residues. Losses at the gene ends were 7 bases for V and 10 bases for J; bases not matched to a gene: 1. Germline V lookup: CDR1 ENHRY, CDR2 SYGVKD. The CDR3 loop reads CAIKGAEQFF. CDR3 sequence (DNA): TGTGCCATCAAGGGGGCGGAGCAGTTCTTC.

The chain couples TRBV6-1 to TRBJ1-4; a possible D gene is TRBD1 (5 bases). This CDR3 is 14 amino acids long. Per germline, CDR1 MNHNS and CDR2 SASEGT. The germline V and J ends were trimmed by 6 bases and 2 bases, with 10 bases remaining between them. The CDR3 nucleotides are TGTGCCAGCAGACCAGGGAGTACTAATGAAAAACTGTTTTTT. Residues: CASRPGSTNEKLFF.

The chain recombines TRBV12-3 or TRBV12-4 with TRBJ1-6; 7 bases match TRBD1. V lost 3 bases to trimming and J lost 13 bases; unmatched junction nucleotides: 9. The CDR3 is 14 amino acids. As DNA, the CDR3 is TGTGCCAGCAGTTTCGGGGGACAGAGCTACCCCCTCCACTTT. Its translation: CASSFGGQSYPLHF.

This clonotype was counted between two and nine times. The CDR3 DNA sequence: TGCGCCAGCAGCCACCTACAGGGTGATGGGGAAAAACTGTTTTTT. Residues: CASSHLQGDGEKLFF. J is TRBJ1-4 and V is TRBV4-1; D might be TRBD1 (6 bases). The V end lost 3 bases, the J end lost 8 bases, and 16 bases lay between the germline ends. Germline CDR1 is MGHRA and CDR2 is YSYEKL. This CDR3 is built from 15 residues.

CDR3 nucleotides: TGCAGTGCTCTTGCCGGGACCCAGGGGGAGACCCAGTACTTC. Translation gives CSALAGTQGETQYF. The chain joins TRBV20-1 to TRBJ2-5; D perhaps matches TRBD1 (6 bases). The CDR3 loop spans 14 amino acids. The germline V gene has CDR1 DFQATT and CDR2 SNEGSKA (reference sequence). Trimming stripped 5 bases from V and 5 bases from J, with 18 bases between.

The chain recombines TRBV6-5 with TRBJ1-3; no firm D call. V was clipped by 2 bases and J by 4 bases, with 9 bases between them. Looked up from germline, CDR1 is MNHEY and CDR2 is SVGAGI. This CDR3 contains 14 residues. The DNA for the CDR3 is TGTGCCAGCAGTTACAGTATCTCCGGAAACACCATATATTTT. As protein: CASSYSISGNTIYF.

CDR3 residues: CASSVSGTEPGYILSGANVLTF. The DNA for the CDR3 is TGTGCCAGCAGCGTATCCGGGACAGAGCCTGGTTATATTCTCTCTGGGGCCAACGTCCTGACTTTC. The rearrangement joins TRBV9 to TRBJ2-6; 7 bases line up with TRBD1. V shed 1 base, J shed 0 bases, and the junction held 19 bases outside the gene matches. The CDR3 has 22 residues. From germline, CDR1 is SGDLS and CDR2 YYNGEE.

V and J are TRBV6-2 or TRBV6-3 and TRBJ1-5, with unresolved D. Germline V gene data show CDR1 as MNHEY and CDR2 as SVGEGT. CDR3 length equals 14 residues. Trimming shortened V by 7 bases and J by 6 bases, and 16 bases separated the two germline ends. In DNA, the CDR3 is TGTGCCAGCACCCATCGCCCGACATTTCAGCCCCAGCATTTT. This codes for CASTHRPTFQPQHF.

The chain links TRBV10-3 to TRBJ2-3; 11 positions match TRBD2. The CDR3 totals 18 residues. V dropped 6 bases and J dropped 0; count of bases not matched to a gene: 11. Germline V gene sequence: CDR1 ENHRY, CDR2 SYGVKD. Here the CDR3 DNA reads TGTGCCATCAGCCTGACTAGCGGGGCCCTTTTTAGCACAGATACGCAGTATTTT. The encoded protein is CAISLTSGALFSTDTQYF.

The CDR3 sequence is CASSKAAPNTGELFF. CDR3 coding DNA: TGTGCCAGCAGCAAAGCGGCGCCGAACACCGGGGAGCTGTTTTTT. The V and J genes are TRBV4-2 and TRBJ2-2; possible D gene TRBD2, 5 bases. V dropped 5 bases and J dropped 0 bases, with 10 bases sitting between them. From germline, CDR1 is LGHNA and CDR2 YNFKEQ. The CDR3 has 15 residues.

The J gene is TRBJ2-7, the V gene TRBV29-1; tentative D call: TRBD2 (5 bases). V was pared by 7 bases and J by 1 base, with 14 bases between. Germline-derived CDR1 and CDR2 are SQVTM and ANQGSEA. CDR3 length: 13 amino acids. The CDR3 sequence is CSASAGISYEQYF. The DNA for the CDR3 is TGCAGCGCCAGTGCGGGCATATCCTACGAGCAGTACTTC.

This clonotype showed up just a few times. The V call is TRBV20-1, the J call TRBJ1-1; D is unclear. Germline CDR1 reads DFQATT; CDR2 reads SNEGSKA (reference sequence). The CDR3 covers 12 residues. V lost 1 base, J lost 11 bases, and 14 bases lay in between. As DNA, the CDR3 is TGCAGTGCTAGAGGCACGGCCTATGTGGCTTTCTTT. Translating it yields CSARGTAYVAFF.

This clonotype has only a few counts. The genes are TRBV5-1 and TRBJ2-2; the match to TRBD2 covers 7 bases. Germline V gene sequence: CDR1 SGHRS, CDR2 YFSETQ. The CDR3 is made up of 15 amino acids. Trimming at V came to 1 base and at J to 5 bases, leaving 5 bases not matched to a gene. CDR3 loop: CASSLPSSGTGELFF. As DNA, the CDR3 is TGCGCCAGCAGCTTGCCTTCTAGCGGAACCGGGGAGCTGTTTTTT.

There are a few counts of this clonotype. This chain joins TRBV29-1 and TRBJ2-6, with D unclear. With 1 base removed from V and 7 bases from J, the gap between germline ends came to 11 bases. Germline-derived CDR1 and CDR2 are SQVTM and ANQGSEA. The length of the CDR3 is 14 residues. CDR3 amino acids: CSVEVREGANVLTF. The CDR3 DNA reads TGCAGCGTTGAAGTAAGGGAAGGAGCCAACGTCCTGACTTTC.

This clonotype was counted ten times or more. This chain connects TRBV6-1 to TRBJ1-1; D is possibly TRBD1 (6 bases). Germline CDR1 and CDR2: MNHNS and SASEGT. V shed 6 bases and J shed 3 bases, with 11 bases lying between them. This CDR3 contains 13 residues. The CDR3: CASSPRGHTEAFF. The CDR3 DNA sequence: TGTGCCAGCAGCCCCAGGGGCCACACTGAAGCTTTCTTT.